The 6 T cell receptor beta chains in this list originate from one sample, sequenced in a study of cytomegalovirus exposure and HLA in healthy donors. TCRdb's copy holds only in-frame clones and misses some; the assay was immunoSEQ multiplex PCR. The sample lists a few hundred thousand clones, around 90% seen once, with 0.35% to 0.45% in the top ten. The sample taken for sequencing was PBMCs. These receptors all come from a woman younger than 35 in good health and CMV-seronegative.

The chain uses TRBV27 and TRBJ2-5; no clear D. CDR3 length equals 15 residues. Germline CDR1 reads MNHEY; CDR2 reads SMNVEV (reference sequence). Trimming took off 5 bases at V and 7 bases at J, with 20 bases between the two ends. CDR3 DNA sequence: TGTGCCAGCAGTCCTACGAGTTACCTACGAGTGACCCAGTACTTC. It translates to CASSPTSYLRVTQYF.

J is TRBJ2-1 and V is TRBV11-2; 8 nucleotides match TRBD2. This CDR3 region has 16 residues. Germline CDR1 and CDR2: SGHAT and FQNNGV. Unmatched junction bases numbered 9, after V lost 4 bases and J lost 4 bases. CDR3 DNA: TGTGCCAGCAGCTCAGGACGGGGGGGAAAATACAATGAGCAGTTCTTC. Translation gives CASSSGRGGKYNEQFF.

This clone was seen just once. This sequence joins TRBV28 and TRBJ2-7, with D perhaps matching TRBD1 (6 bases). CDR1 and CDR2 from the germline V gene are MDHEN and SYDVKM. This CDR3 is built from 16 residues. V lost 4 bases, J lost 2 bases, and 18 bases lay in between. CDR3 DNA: TGTGCCAGCAGTTCCCCGGACAGCTTAAACGCCTACGAGCAGTACGTC. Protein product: CASSSPDSLNAYEQYV.

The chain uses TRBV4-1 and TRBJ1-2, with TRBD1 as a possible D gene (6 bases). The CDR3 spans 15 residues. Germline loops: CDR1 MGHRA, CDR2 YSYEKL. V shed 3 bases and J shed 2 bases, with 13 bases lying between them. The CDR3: CASSHLGDRNYGYTF. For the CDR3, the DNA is TGCGCCAGCAGCCACCTCGGCGACAGGAACTATGGCTACACCTTC.

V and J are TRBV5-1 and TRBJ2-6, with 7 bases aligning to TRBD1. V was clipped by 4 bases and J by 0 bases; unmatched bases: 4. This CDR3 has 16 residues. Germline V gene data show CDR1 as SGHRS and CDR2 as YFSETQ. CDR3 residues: CASSPGQHSGANVLTF. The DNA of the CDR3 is TGCGCCAGCAGCCCGGGACAGCACTCTGGGGCCAACGTCCTGACTTTC.

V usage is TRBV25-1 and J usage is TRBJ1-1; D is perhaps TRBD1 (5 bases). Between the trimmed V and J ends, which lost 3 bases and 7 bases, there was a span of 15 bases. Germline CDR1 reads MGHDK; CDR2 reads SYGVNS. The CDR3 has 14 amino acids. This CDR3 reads CASSDRSRAFEAFF. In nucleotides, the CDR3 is TGTGCCAGCAGTGATCGAAGCAGGGCTTTTGAAGCTTTCTTT.